The 6 T cell receptor beta chains reported below all come from one sample, sequenced in a study of T cells in Graves' hyperthyroidism and ophthalmopathy. TCR beta CDR3 sequences were amplified from RNA transcripts. In the first-round RT-PCR of the TCR CDR3, the HTBI primer set was used. Each CDR3 protein is one row after TCRdb ran MiXCR on the multiplex PCR reads. The table includes around 690,000 distinct CDR3 sequences, around 15% detected once. The sequenced material came from blood. The receptors originated from a middle-aged man with Graves' hyperthyroidism.

This clonotype was picked up a small number of times. The chain has TRBV6-2 or TRBV6-3 and TRBJ1-4, with D perhaps matching TRBD1 (5 bases). CDR3 length: 12 residues. The V end was cut by 8 bases, the J end by 6 bases, with 10 bases between. Germline CDR1 and CDR2: MNHEY and SVGEGT. This CDR3 is CASLGGDEKLFF. As DNA, the CDR3 is TGTGCCAGCCTCGGGGGGGATGAAAAACTGTTTTTT.

V gene TRBV18 combines with J gene TRBJ2-3, with 7 bases identical to TRBD2. The length of the CDR3 is 17 residues. With 2 bases clipped from V and 5 bases from J, the junction kept 13 bases outside the gene matches. From germline, CDR1 is KGHSH and CDR2 LQKENI. For the CDR3, the DNA is TGTGCCAGCTCACCAACCACTTGGGGCGGGAGTAAAGATACGCAGTATTTT. Amino acid sequence: CASSPTTWGGSKDTQYF.

This clonotype was detected many times. V and J are TRBV24-1 and TRBJ2-1; 9 nucleotides match TRBD2. The germline gives CDR1 KGHDR, CDR2 SFDVKD. The junction had 7 bases not matched to a gene; V was cut back by 8 bases and J by 15 bases. The CDR3 has 11 amino acids. CDR3 in DNA: TGTGCCACCATGTCCAGCGGGAGGACGTTCTTC. Translation gives CATMSSGRTFF.

The J gene is TRBJ1-6, the V gene TRBV30; TRBD1 might be the D (5 bases). The CDR3 has 14 residues. V shed 4 bases and J shed 7 bases, with 14 bases lying between them. Germline CDR1 is GTSNPN and CDR2 is SVGIG (reference sequence). The CDR3, as DNA: TGTGCCTGGAACACGGGACCCCTAAATTCACCCCTCCACTTT. It specifies CAWNTGPLNSPLHF.

The V gene is TRBV10-3, the J gene TRBJ1-5, with D maybe TRBD1 (6 bases). The CDR3 contains 18 residues. V lost 0 bases and J lost 3, with 18 bases in between. From germline, CDR1 is ENHRY and CDR2 SYGVKD. The CDR3 protein is CAISESWAGASNNQPQHF. As DNA, the CDR3 is TGTGCCATCAGTGAGTCTTGGGCAGGGGCTAGTAACAATCAGCCCCAGCATTTT.

This clonotype showed up just a few times. V usage is TRBV14 and J usage is TRBJ2-3; D is possibly TRBD1 (6 bases). Between the trimmed V and J ends, which lost 0 bases and 6 bases, there was a span of 13 bases. CDR1 is SGHDN, CDR2 FVKESK, per germline. There are 15 residues in the CDR3. The CDR3 loop is CASSQEYRAADTQYF. The CDR3 DNA follows: TGTGCCAGCAGCCAAGAATACAGGGCTGCGGATACGCAGTATTTT. The full variable domain, with the rest looked up from reference TRBV14 and TRBJ2-3, is EAGVTQFPSHSVIEKGQTVTLRCDPISGHDNLYWYRRVMGKEIKFLLHFVKESKQDESGMPNNRFLAERTGGTYSTLKVQPAELEDSGVYFCASSQEYRAADTQYFGPGTRLTVL.